One sample yielded the 3 T cell receptor beta chains listed below, sequenced in a study of T cell responses to AZD1222 COVID-19 vaccine. Some clones are missing from TCRdb's copy, which holds only in-frame ones; the method was immunoSEQ multiplex PCR. The table lists about 120,000 clones, around 83% of them singletons. Source: peripheral blood, taken 28 days after the second AZD1222 dose. These receptors all come from an adult who received the AZD1222 COVID-19 vaccine.

CDR3 DNA sequence: TGTGCCAGTAGTCTGACTAGCGTCGTCGAGACCCAGTACTTC. This codes for CASSLTSVVETQYF. The chain recombines TRBV19 with TRBJ2-5; 8 bases line up with TRBD2. Germline CDR1 LNHDA, CDR2 SQIVND (reference sequence). The ends lost 5 bases at V and 5 bases at J; junction bases unmatched: 7. The CDR3 totals 14 residues.

This rearrangement joins TRBV11-3 to TRBJ1-1; D is undetermined. Trimming took 1 base from V and 3 from J, leaving 6 bases between them. Germline CDR1 and CDR2: SGHNT and YENEEA. The CDR3 spans 13 residues. The CDR3, as DNA: TGTGCCAGCAGCTTAGTGGGGTACACTGAAGCTTTCTTT. Translation: CASSLVGYTEAFF.

J is TRBJ1-5 and V is TRBV4-2; 9 nucleotides match TRBD1. The CDR3 has 16 amino acids. With 4 bases clipped from V and 6 bases from J, the junction kept 10 bases outside the gene matches. Germline V gives CDR1 LGHNA, CDR2 YNFKEQ. The CDR3 nucleotides are TGTGCCAGCAGCCGACCCCCGGGACAGGGAGGTCAGCCCCAGCATTTT. Amino acid sequence: CASSRPPGQGGQPQHF.